The entry below gives a single T cell receptor (beta chain) sequence along with its context. These data come from a study of cytomegalovirus exposure and HLA in healthy donors. At sampling all donors were nominally healthy, likely with unrecorded immune exposures. V dropped 1 base and J dropped 0; count of bases not matched to a gene: 0. The CDR3 consists of 15 residues. Germline V gene sequence: CDR1 LNHNV, CDR2 YYDKDF (reference sequence). Researchers ran the PCR with 60 Vbeta and 13 Jbeta primers. Only in-frame clones appear in the TCRdb table, and some are missing; sequencing was by immunoSEQ multiplex PCR. Of roughly 100,000 clones in the sample, around 82% were seen once.

The receptor was isolated from a woman aged 55-70 years in good health and CMV-seronegative. The rearrangement links TRBV15 to TRBJ2-4; TRBD2 matches at 7 bases. Sequencing input: PBMCs. CDR3 nucleotides: TGTGCCACCAGCAGAGCGGGGGGAGCCAAAAACATTCAGTACTTC. This codes for CATSRAGGAKNIQYF.